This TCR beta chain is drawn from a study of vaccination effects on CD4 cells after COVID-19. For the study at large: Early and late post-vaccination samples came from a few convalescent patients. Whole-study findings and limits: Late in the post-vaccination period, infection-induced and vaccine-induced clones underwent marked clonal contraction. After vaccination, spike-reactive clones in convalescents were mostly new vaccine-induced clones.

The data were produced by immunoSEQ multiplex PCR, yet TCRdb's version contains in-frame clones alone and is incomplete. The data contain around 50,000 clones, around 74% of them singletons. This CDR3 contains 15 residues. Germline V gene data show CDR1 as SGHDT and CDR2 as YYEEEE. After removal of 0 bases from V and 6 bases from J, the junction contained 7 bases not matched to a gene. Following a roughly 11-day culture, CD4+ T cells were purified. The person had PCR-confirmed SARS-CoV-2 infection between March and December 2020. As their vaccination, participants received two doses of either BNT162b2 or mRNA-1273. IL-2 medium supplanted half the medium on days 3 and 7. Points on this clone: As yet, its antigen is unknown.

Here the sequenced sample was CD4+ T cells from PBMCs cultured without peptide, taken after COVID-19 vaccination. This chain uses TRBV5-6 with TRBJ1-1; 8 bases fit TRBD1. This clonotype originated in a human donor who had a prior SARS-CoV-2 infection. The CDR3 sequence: CASSLVVQGAPEAFF. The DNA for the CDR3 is TGTGCCAGCAGCTTGGTTGTCCAGGGGGCCCCTGAAGCTTTCTTT.